This TCR beta chain was documented in a study of T cell responses to AZD1222 COVID-19 vaccine. Here immunoSEQ multiplex PCR was the method, and the copy in TCRdb shows in-frame clones only, minus some. Of roughly 120,000 clones listed, roughly 90% are singletons. This clone was picked up one time. The CDR3 has 13 amino acids. The V end was cut by 7 bases, the J end by 2 bases, with 11 bases between. CDR1 and CDR2 from the germline V gene are MDHEN and SYDVKM. Specimen: peripheral blood, collected on day 0 of MenACWY control vaccination. The chain links TRBV28 to TRBJ1-2, with D possibly being TRBD1 (5 bases). The sequence derives from an adult in good health. The DNA for the CDR3 is TGTGCCAGCACCCCGGGACTAAACTATGGCTACACCTTC. Translating it yields CASTPGLNYGYTF.